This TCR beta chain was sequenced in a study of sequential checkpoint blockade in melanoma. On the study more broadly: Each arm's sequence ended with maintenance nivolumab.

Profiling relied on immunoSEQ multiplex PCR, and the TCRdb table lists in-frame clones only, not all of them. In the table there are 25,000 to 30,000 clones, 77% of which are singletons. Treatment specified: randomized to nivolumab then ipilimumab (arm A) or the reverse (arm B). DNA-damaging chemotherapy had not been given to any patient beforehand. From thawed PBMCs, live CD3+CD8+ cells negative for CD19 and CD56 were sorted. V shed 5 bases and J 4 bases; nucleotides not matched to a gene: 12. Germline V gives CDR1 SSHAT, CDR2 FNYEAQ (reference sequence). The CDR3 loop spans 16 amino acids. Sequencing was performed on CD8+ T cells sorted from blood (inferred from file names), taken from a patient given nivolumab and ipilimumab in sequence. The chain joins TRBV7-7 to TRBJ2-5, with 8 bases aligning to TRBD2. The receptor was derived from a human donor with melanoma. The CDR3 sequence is CASSQVVAGRGETQYF. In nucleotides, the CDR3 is TGTGCCAGCAGCCAGGTGGTAGCGGGGCGAGGAGAGACCCAGTACTTC.